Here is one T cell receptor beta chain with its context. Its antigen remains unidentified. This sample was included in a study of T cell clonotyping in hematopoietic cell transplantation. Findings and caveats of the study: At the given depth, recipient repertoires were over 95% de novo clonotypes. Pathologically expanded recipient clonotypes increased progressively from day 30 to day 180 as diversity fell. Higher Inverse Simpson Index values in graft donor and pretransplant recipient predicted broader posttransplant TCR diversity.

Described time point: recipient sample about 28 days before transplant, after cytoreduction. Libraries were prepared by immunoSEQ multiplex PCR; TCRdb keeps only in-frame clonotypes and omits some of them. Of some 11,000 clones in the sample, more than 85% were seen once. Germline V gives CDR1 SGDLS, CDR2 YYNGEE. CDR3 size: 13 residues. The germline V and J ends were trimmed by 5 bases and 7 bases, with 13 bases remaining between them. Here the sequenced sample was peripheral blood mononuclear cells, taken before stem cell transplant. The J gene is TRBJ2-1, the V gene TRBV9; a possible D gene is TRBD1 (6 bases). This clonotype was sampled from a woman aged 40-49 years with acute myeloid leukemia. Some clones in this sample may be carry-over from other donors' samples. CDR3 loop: CASRLPGVNEQFF. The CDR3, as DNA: TGTGCCAGCAGGTTACCAGGGGTGAATGAGCAGTTCTTC.